These 26 T cell receptor beta chains were all obtained from the same sample, sequenced in a study of cytomegalovirus exposure and HLA in healthy donors. TCRdb's table, derived via immunoSEQ multiplex PCR, lists solely in-frame clones and lacks some. The table records around 250,000 clones, 90% of them present only once. Sequenced input: PBMCs. These TCRs come from a woman younger than 30 in good health and CMV-seronegative.

The genes are TRBV10-3 and TRBJ1-2; the match to TRBD1 covers 7 bases. The germline V gene encodes CDR1 ENHRY and CDR2 SYGVKD. With 2 bases clipped from V and 2 bases from J, the junction kept 17 bases outside the gene matches. The CDR3 length is 19 residues. The CDR3 sequence is CAISERSGRTGFLNYGYTF. The CDR3 nucleotides are TGTGCCATCAGTGAGCGATCAGGTCGGACAGGATTTCTCAACTATGGCTACACCTTC.

CDR3 coding DNA: TGTGCCAGCAGCACTAGCGGGGGGCGAGAGACCCAGTACTTC. This codes for CASSTSGGRETQYF. The rearrangement joins TRBV6-6 to TRBJ2-5, with 12 nucleotides matching TRBD2. Trimming removed 6 bases from V and 4 bases from J; junction bases left unmatched: 3. CDR1 MNHNY and CDR2 SVGAGI come from the germline V gene (reference sequence). The CDR3 sequence is 14 residues long.

The CDR3 DNA follows: TGTGCCAGCTCACCGAGGACAGGGGAGGGTAACTATGGCTACACCTTC. It specifies CASSPRTGEGNYGYTF. This rearrangement joins TRBV18 to TRBJ1-2; 9 bases align to TRBD1. This CDR3 is built from 16 residues. Germline V gene sequence: CDR1 KGHSH, CDR2 LQKENI. Germline trimming cut 3 bases from V and 1 base from J; bases unmatched to any gene: 6.

The chain links TRBV27 to TRBJ1-1; D remains ambiguous. This CDR3 has 17 amino acids. The germline V and J ends were trimmed by 6 bases and 0 bases, with 20 bases remaining between them. Germline assignment: CDR1 MNHEY and CDR2 SMNVEV (reference sequence). CDR3 sequence (DNA): TGTGCCAGCAGACTAGGCCCTGGTGAGGGTTTGAACACTGAAGCTTTCTTT. Its protein product is CASRLGPGEGLNTEAFF.

This chain links TRBV7-2 with TRBJ2-5, with TRBD2 as a possible D gene (5 bases). V shed 5 bases and J shed 4 bases, with 11 bases lying between them. The germline CDR1 and CDR2 sequences are SGHTA and FQGNSA. The CDR3 runs 13 residues. Written as DNA, the CDR3 is TGTGCCAGCAGCGACTACACAGTAGAGACCCAGTACTTC. This codes for CASSDYTVETQYF.

The chain combines TRBV1 with TRBJ1-6; TRBD1, the table's D call, was not compared with the DNA. TRBV1 is deemed a pseudogene. The CDR3 loop spans 15 amino acids. CDR3 in amino acids: CTSSQDSNRTSPLHF. Here the CDR3 DNA reads TGCACCAGCAGCCAAGATTCGAACAGGACGTCACCCCTCCACTTT.

The chain joins TRBV4-1 to TRBJ2-7; perhaps TRBD2 as D (5 bases). The V end was cut by 10 bases, the J end by 0 bases, with 19 bases between. The CDR3 totals 15 residues. CDR1 MGHRA and CDR2 YSYEKL come from the germline V gene. Here the CDR3 DNA reads TGCGCCACCGCAGGTCGGGGTCCGAGCTCCTACGAGCAGTACGTC. This encodes CATAGRGPSSYEQYV.

This clone is a singleton in its sample. The rearrangement joins TRBV6-5 to TRBJ1-4; 10 positions agree with TRBD1. This CDR3 comprises 15 residues. Germline loops: CDR1 MNHEY, CDR2 SVGAGI. Trimming removed 5 bases from V and 4 bases from J; junction bases left unmatched: 4. The CDR3 loop is CASSGTGAFNEKLFF. The CDR3 nucleotides are TGTGCCAGCAGTGGGACAGGGGCTTTTAATGAAAAACTGTTTTTT.

The chain joins TRBV6-5 to TRBJ2-7; 9 nucleotides line up with TRBD1. Trimming removed 4 bases from V and 4 bases from J; junction bases left unmatched: 5. This CDR3 contains 14 residues. Germline values: CDR1 MNHEY, CDR2 SVGAGI. The CDR3 DNA sequence: TGTGCCAGCAGTTCGGGACAGGGATTGTACGAGCAGTACTTC. Protein sequence: CASSSGQGLYEQYF.

The gene calls are TRBV16 and TRBJ1-2, with D unclear. The CDR3 has 14 amino acids. Germline lookup yields CDR1 KGHSY and CDR2 FQNENV. V lost 0 bases and J lost 4, with 9 bases in between. The CDR3 here is CASSQSRDSYGYTF. DNA for the CDR3: TGTGCCAGCAGCCAATCGAGGGATAGCTATGGCTACACCTTC.

There are a few counts of this clone. The gene calls are TRBV6-1 and TRBJ1-5; D is perhaps TRBD1 (5 bases). V was cut by 4 bases and J by 3 bases, with 7 bases left in between. The CDR3 runs 13 residues. Germline V CDR1 and CDR2: MNHNS, SASEGT. Here the CDR3 reads CASSVTDNQPQHF. The CDR3 DNA is TGTGCCAGCAGTGTGACAGACAATCAGCCCCAGCATTTT.

The chain links TRBV6-1 to TRBJ2-5, with 9 bases matching TRBD1. V was clipped by 5 bases and J by 5 bases; unmatched bases: 6. The CDR3 spans 14 residues. The V gene's germline CDR1 is MNHNS and CDR2 SASEGT. The CDR3 sequence: CASSSGQGRETQYF. Written as DNA, the CDR3 is TGTGCCAGCAGTTCGGGACAGGGTAGGGAGACCCAGTACTTC.

The chain combines TRBV2 with TRBJ2-5; 10 positions match TRBD2. CDR1 and CDR2 from the germline V gene are SNHLY and FYNNEI. Trimming at V came to 3 bases and at J to 4 bases, leaving 8 bases not matched to a gene. The CDR3 totals 16 residues. The CDR3 DNA reads TGTGCCAGCAGTGACAGCGGGGGGGCCTTGGGAGAGACCCAGTACTTC. Its protein is CASSDSGGALGETQYF.

The chain uses TRBV9 and TRBJ2-1, with D uncertain. Germline assignment: CDR1 SGDLS and CDR2 YYNGEE. V lost 1 base, J lost 3 bases, and 11 bases lay in between. The CDR3 contains 15 residues. CDR3: CASSVSSAIYNEQFF. CDR3 nucleotide sequence: TGTGCCAGCAGCGTATCATCAGCGATCTACAATGAGCAGTTCTTC. The whole variable domain, remainder taken from reference TRBV9 and TRBJ2-1, is DSGVTQTPKHLITATGQRVTLRCSPRSGDLSVYWYQQSLDQGLQFLIQYYNGEERAKGNILERFSAQQFPDLHSELNLSSLELGDSALYFCASSVSSAIYNEQFFGPGTRLTVL.

V gene TRBV25-1 combines with J gene TRBJ2-1; 14 bases match TRBD2. There are 14 residues in the CDR3. Germline loops: CDR1 MGHDK, CDR2 SYGVNS. V was pared by 3 bases and J by 15 bases, with 7 bases of the junction left unmatched. The CDR3 region has the DNA TGTGCCAGCAGTGAGTGGACTAGCGGGGGGATGTTGTTCTTC. Translating gives CASSEWTSGGMLFF.

The rearrangement links TRBV19 to TRBJ2-1, with TRBD1 identical over 7 bases. J was trimmed by 4 bases and V by 8 bases; bases with no gene match: 8. Germline CDR1 and CDR2: LNHDA and SQIVND (reference sequence). The CDR3 runs 14 residues. The DNA of the CDR3 is TGTGCCAGTGCCCGACGGGACAGTTACAATGAGCAGTTCTTC. Its protein is CASARRDSYNEQFF.

V gene TRBV6-1 combines with J gene TRBJ1-5; D remains unclear. Looked up from germline, CDR1 is MNHNS and CDR2 is SASEGT. V lost 6 bases, J lost 0 bases, and 12 bases lay in between. This CDR3 region has 15 residues. The DNA for the CDR3 is TGTGCCAGCAGGATACGGGTCTATAGCAATCAGCCCCAGCATTTT. Its translation: CASRIRVYSNQPQHF.

The chain joins TRBV7-9 to TRBJ2-7; weak D call: TRBD1 (6 bases). Germline lookup yields CDR1 SEHNR and CDR2 FQNEAQ (reference sequence). Trimming left V 5 bases short and J 5 bases short, with 22 bases between. The CDR3 length is 16 residues. CDR3 DNA sequence: TGTGCCAGCAGCGCGACAGGAAATCGTCTAGTAAACGAGCAGTACTTC. Protein sequence: CASSATGNRLVNEQYF.

The chain has TRBV6-5 and TRBJ2-7; D is uncertain. V was trimmed by 5 bases and J by 2 bases, leaving 13 bases between them. CDR3 length: 14 amino acids. Germline V lookup: CDR1 MNHEY, CDR2 SVGAGI. DNA of the CDR3: TGTGCCAGCAGTGAAATCGACATCACCTACGAGCAGTACGTC. Amino acids: CASSEIDITYEQYV.

The genes are TRBV28 and TRBJ1-1; D is unclear. V was cut by 5 bases and J by 11 bases, with 24 bases left in between. The CDR3 is 15 residues long. Germline V gene data show CDR1 as MDHEN and CDR2 as SYDVKM. The CDR3 reads CASSPHQPQTSGAFF. As DNA, the CDR3 is TGTGCCAGCAGTCCGCACCAACCCCAAACCTCGGGGGCTTTCTTT.

The chain joins TRBV10-3 to TRBJ2-3; 9 bases align to TRBD2. V lost 3 bases to trimming and J lost 6 bases; unmatched junction nucleotides: 7. The CDR3 is made up of 15 amino acids. Germline-derived CDR1 and CDR2 are ENHRY and SYGVKD. The CDR3 region has the DNA TGTGCCATCAGTGACCCCAGCGGGGGGTACGATACGCAGTATTTT. Its translation: CAISDPSGGYDTQYF.

The chain employs TRBV30 and TRBJ1-2; 9 nucleotides agree with TRBD1. The CDR3 sequence is 14 residues long. The ends lost 2 bases at V and 6 bases at J; junction bases unmatched: 7. Germline V gene lookup returns CDR1 GTSNPN and CDR2 SVGIG (reference sequence). The CDR3 is CAWSKRTGEDGYTF. CDR3 bases: TGTGCCTGGAGTAAACGGACAGGGGAGGATGGCTACACCTTC.

V usage is TRBV6-6 and J usage is TRBJ2-3; perhaps TRBD1 as D (6 bases). The CDR3 is made up of 14 amino acids. In germline, CDR1 is MNHNY, CDR2 SVGAGI (reference sequence). Trimming stripped 6 bases from V and 5 bases from J, with 15 bases between. CDR3 sequence (DNA): TGTGCCAGCAGCCTGAAACAGGGAAGAGATACGCAGTATTTT. Its protein is CASSLKQGRDTQYF.

The chain is built from TRBV4-2 and TRBJ2-5; TRBD2 aligns across 13 bases. Germline V gene lookup returns CDR1 LGHNA and CDR2 YNFKEQ. The CDR3 contains 16 residues. With V trimmed by 3 bases and J by 5 bases, 6 bases remained unmatched. The CDR3 DNA sequence: TGTGCCAGCAGCCACGCCACTAGCGGGGGGGCGGAGACCCAGTACTTC. Its protein product is CASSHATSGGAETQYF.

The chain carries TRBV6-1 and TRBJ2-7, with 16 bases that match TRBD2. J gave up 7 bases and V 5 bases, and 5 bases lay outside the gene matches. The CDR3 spans 15 residues. Germline CDR1 reads MNHNS; CDR2 reads SASEGT. CDR3 sequence (DNA): TGTGCCAGCAGTTTGGGACTAGCGGGGGGGCAGGAGCAGTACGTC. It codes for CASSLGLAGGQEQYV.

The chain carries TRBV18 and TRBJ1-6; 7 bases fit TRBD1. Trimming removed 5 bases from V and 1 base from J; junction bases left unmatched: 14. The CDR3 totals 19 residues. In germline, CDR1 is KGHSH, CDR2 LQKENI. CDR3 nucleotides: TGTGCCAGCTCAGCAACGGTACAGGGGTTTTCGTCCTATAATTCACCCCTCCACTTT. It encodes CASSATVQGFSSYNSPLHF.